This TCR beta chain was found in a study of blood T cell repertoires in COVID-19. Study information: Samples came from the United States, Italy and Spain, spanning acute and convalescent COVID-19. From T cells, B-cell-depleted T cells, or PBMCs came the material, which was cDNA or gDNA.

Germline V gene sequence: CDR1 GTSNPN, CDR2 SVGIG (reference sequence). This CDR3 spans 14 amino acids. V lost 2 bases and J 2 bases, leaving 9 bases between the germline ends. As handled by the study authors: By means of reference gene primer amplification, nucleated cell counts were estimated. The assay was immunoSEQ multiplex PCR, and TCRdb's table has in-frame clones only and misses some. V, J and clone size are those of that table, while D and trimming were read from the DNA. This sample has 80,000 to 100,000 clones, with around nine tenths found just once. One Seattle source followed patients from active infection through their disease course.

The chain carries TRBV30 and TRBJ2-2, with D possibly being TRBD2 (5 bases). Sequenced material: peripheral blood. This clonotype was obtained from a man aged 45 to 65 with COVID-19, enrolled during active disease. The CDR3 region is CAWSRGPNTGELFF. For the CDR3, the DNA is TGTGCCTGGAGTCGGGGTCCCAACACCGGGGAGCTGTTTTTT.